One sample yielded the 4 T cell receptor beta chains listed below, sequenced in a study of T-cell memory formation after mild COVID-19. TCRdb re-derived calls from the 5' RACE reads in MiXCR, one entry per CDR3 protein. This sample has around 200,000 distinct CDR3 sequences, with under 12% found just once. The sequenced sample consisted of PBMCs or a T cell subset sorted from them (not recorded which). The source of these receptors is a man between 18 and 35 years old who had mild COVID-19 (a few samples of this study predate the infection). Cell type and time point are not known.

This CDR3 reads CASSLGGEQPQHF. The CDR3, as DNA: TGTGCCAGCAGCTTGGGGGGGGAGCAGCCCCAGCATTTT. The chain is built from TRBV5-4 and TRBJ1-5; D might be TRBD1 (5 bases). From germline, CDR1 is SGHNT and CDR2 YYREEE (reference sequence). V lost 0 bases and J 7 bases, leaving 8 bases between the germline ends. The CDR3 consists of 13 residues.

The rearrangement uses TRBV2 and TRBJ2-7; D is unresolved. The V end lost 3 bases, the J end lost 7 bases, and 13 bases lay between the germline ends. The length of the CDR3 is 13 residues. CDR1 and CDR2 from the germline V gene are SNHLY and FYNNEI. CDR3 coding DNA: TGTGCCAGCAGTGATAACCGCAGATGGGAGCAGTACGTC. This encodes CASSDNRRWEQYV.

This clonotype came up many times. This chain uses TRBV5-1 with TRBJ1-5; D call uncertain. The CDR3 consists of 13 residues. V was cut by 0 bases and J by 4 bases, with 5 bases left in between. Germline V lookup: CDR1 SGHRS, CDR2 YFSETQ. CDR3 sequence reads: CASSLGVNQPQHF. Here the CDR3 DNA reads TGCGCCAGCAGCTTGGGGGTGAATCAGCCCCAGCATTTT.

The table lists this clonotype with a few counts. The V gene is TRBV7-3, the J gene TRBJ2-5, with a possible D match to TRBD2 (7 bases). The CDR3 runs to 15 residues. Germline assignment: CDR1 SGHTA and CDR2 FQGTGA. Trimming pared 2 bases from V and 2 bases from J, leaving 12 bases between. Here the CDR3 reads CASSLHGGRQETQYF. For the CDR3, the DNA is TGTGCCAGCAGCTTACACGGGGGGCGACAAGAGACCCAGTACTTC.